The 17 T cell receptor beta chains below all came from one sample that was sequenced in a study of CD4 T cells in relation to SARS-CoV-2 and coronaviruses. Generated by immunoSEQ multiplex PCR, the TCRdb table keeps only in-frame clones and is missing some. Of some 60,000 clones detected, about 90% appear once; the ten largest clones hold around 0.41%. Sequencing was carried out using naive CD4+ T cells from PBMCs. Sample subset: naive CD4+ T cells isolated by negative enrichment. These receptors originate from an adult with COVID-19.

CDR3 sequence reads: CASGLGRVFEVDADTQYF. DNA for the CDR3: TGTGCTAGTGGTTTGGGGCGGGTTTTTGAGGTAGATGCAGATACGCAGTATTTT. J is TRBJ2-3 and V is TRBV12-5; possible D gene TRBD2, 5 bases. Germline V lookup: CDR1 LGHNT, CDR2 FRNRAP. Trimming took 1 base from V and 4 from J, leaving 21 bases between them. The CDR3 is made up of 18 amino acids.

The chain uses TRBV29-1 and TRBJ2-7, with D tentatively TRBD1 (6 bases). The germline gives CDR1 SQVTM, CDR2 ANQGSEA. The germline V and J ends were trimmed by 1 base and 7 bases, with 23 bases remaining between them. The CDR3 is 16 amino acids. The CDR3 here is CSVEGLPGRGVEEQYF. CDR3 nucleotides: TGCAGCGTTGAAGGCCTTCCGGGCAGGGGAGTAGAAGAGCAGTACTTC.

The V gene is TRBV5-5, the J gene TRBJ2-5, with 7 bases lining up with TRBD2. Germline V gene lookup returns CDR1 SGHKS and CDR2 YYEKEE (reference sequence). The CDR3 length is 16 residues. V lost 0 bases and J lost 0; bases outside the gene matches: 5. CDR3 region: CASSLERGSYQETQYF. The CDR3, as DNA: TGTGCCAGCAGCTTGGAGCGGGGATCGTACCAAGAGACCCAGTACTTC.

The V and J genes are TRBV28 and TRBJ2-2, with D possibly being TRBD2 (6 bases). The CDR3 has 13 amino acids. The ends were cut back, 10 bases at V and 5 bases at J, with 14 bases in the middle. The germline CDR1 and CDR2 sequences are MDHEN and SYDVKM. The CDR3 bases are TGTGCCACGGAGGGCCCGTTGACCGGGGAGCTGTTTTTT. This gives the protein CATEGPLTGELFF.

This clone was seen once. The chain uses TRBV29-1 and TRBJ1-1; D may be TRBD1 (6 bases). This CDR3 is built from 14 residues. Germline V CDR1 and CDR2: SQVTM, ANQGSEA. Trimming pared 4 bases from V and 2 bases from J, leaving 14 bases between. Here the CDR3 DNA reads TGCAGCGTTGTTGTCCGGGGGGCTAACACTGAAGCTTTCTTT. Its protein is CSVVVRGANTEAFF.

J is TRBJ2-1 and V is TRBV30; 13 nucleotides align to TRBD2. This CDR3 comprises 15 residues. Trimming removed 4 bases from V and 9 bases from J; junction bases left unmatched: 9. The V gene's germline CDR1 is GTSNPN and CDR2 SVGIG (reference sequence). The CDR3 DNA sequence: TGTGCCTGGAAAGGACTAGCGGGAGAAAGGGGTGAGCAGTTCTTC. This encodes CAWKGLAGERGEQFF.

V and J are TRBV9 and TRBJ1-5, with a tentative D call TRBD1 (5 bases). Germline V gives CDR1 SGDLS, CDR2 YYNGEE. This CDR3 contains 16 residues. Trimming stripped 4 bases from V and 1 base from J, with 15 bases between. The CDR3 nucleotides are TGTGCCAGCAGCCCGGGTGGGGGGGTCAGCAATCAGCCCCAGCATTTT. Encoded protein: CASSPGGGVSNQPQHF.

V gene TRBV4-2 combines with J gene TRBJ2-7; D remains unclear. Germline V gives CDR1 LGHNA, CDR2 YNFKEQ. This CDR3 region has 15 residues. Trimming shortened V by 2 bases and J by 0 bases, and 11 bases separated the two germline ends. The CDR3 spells CASSQPGPTSYEQYF. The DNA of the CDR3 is TGTGCCAGCAGCCAACCCGGACCGACCTCCTACGAGCAGTACTTC.

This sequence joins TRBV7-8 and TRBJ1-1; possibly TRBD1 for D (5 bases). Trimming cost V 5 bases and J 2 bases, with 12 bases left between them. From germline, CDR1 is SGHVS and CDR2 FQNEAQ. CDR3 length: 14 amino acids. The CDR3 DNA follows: TGTGCCAGCAGCCCCCGACAGCACAACACTGAAGCTTTCTTT. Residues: CASSPRQHNTEAFF.

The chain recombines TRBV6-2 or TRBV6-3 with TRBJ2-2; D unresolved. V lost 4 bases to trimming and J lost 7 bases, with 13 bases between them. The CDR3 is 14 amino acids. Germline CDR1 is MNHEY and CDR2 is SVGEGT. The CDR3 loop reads CASSLRRTIGELFF. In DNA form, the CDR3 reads TGTGCCAGCAGTTTGAGACGGACCATCGGGGAGCTGTTTTTT.

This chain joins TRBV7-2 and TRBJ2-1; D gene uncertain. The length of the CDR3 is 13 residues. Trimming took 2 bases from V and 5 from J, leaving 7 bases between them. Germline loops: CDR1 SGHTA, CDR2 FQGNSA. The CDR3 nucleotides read TGTGCCAGCAGCTTAACTGGTCACAATGAGCAGTTCTTC. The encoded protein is CASSLTGHNEQFF.

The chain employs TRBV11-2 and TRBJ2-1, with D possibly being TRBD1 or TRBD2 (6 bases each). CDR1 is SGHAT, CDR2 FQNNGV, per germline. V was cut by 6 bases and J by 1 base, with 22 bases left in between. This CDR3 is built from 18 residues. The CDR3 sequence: CASRLLRGGTRSYNEQFF. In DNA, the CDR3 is TGTGCCAGCAGGCTTTTGAGAGGGGGGACAAGGTCCTACAATGAGCAGTTCTTC.

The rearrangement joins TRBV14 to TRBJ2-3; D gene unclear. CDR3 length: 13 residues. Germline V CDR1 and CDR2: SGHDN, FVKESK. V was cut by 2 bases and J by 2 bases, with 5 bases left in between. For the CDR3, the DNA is TGTGCCAGCAGCCAATGGATCACAGATACGCAGTATTTT. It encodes CASSQWITDTQYF.

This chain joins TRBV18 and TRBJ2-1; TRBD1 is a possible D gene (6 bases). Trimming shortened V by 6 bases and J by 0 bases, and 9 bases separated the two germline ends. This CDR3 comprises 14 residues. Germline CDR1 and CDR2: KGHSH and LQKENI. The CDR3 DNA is TGTGCCAGCTCCGGGACACCCTCCTACAATGAGCAGTTCTTC. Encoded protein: CASSGTPSYNEQFF.

CDR3 sequence reads: CASSPGLAGNEQFF. The DNA of the CDR3 is TGTGCCAGCTCACCGGGACTAGCGGGGAATGAGCAGTTCTTC. The gene calls are TRBV18 and TRBJ2-1; 13 nucleotides agree with TRBD2. V lost 3 bases, J lost 7 bases, and 0 bases stayed unmatched. The CDR3 is 14 residues long. Germline loops: CDR1 KGHSH, CDR2 LQKENI.

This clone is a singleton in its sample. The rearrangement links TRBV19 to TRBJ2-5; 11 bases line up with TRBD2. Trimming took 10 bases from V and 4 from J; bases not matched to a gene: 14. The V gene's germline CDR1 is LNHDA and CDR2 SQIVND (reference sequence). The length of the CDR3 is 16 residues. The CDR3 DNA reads TGTGCCACCTCCACGGCTAGCGGGAGGTACGGAGAGACCCAGTACTTC. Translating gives CATSTASGRYGETQYF.

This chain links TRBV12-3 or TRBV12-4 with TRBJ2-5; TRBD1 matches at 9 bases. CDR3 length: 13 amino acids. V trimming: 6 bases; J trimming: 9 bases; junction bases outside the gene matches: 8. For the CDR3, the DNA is TGTGCCAGCAGGCGGGGACAGGGTAACGCCCAGTACTTC. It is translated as CASRRGQGNAQYF.